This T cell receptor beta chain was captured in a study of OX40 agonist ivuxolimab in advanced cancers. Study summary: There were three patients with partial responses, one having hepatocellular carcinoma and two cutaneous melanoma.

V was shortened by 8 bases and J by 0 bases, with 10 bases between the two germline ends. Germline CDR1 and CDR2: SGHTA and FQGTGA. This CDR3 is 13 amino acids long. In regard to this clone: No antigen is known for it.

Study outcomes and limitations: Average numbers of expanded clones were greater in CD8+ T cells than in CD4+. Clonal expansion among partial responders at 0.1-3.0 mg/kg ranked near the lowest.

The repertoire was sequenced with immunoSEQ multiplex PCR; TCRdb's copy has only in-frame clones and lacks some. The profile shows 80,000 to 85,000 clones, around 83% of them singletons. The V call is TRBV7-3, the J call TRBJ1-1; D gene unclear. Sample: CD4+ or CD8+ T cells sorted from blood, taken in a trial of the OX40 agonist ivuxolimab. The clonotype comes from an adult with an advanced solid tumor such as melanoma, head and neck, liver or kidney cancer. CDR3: CASREQMNTEAFF. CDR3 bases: TGTGCCAGCCGGGAACAGATGAACACTGAAGCTTTCTTT.